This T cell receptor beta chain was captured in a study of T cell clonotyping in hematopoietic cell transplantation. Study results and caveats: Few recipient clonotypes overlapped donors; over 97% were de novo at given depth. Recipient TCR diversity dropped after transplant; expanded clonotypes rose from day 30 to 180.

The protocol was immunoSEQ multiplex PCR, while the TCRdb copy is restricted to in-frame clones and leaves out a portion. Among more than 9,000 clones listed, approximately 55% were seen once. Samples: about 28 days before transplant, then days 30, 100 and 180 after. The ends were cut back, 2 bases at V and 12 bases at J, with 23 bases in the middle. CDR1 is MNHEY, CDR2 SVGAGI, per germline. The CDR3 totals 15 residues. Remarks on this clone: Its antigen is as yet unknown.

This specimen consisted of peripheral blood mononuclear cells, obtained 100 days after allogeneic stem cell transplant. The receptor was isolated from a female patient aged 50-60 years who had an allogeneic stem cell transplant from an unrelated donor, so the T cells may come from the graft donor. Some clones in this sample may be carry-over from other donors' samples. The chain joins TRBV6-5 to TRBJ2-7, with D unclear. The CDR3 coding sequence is TGTGCCAGCAGTTACCGGCTACGGACGGTACGAGTAGGGTACTTC. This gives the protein CASSYRLRTVRVGYF.